Shown below are 28 T cell receptor beta chains from a single sample sequenced in a study of blood T cell repertoires in COVID-19. Clones were sequenced by immunoSEQ multiplex PCR, and TCRdb holds only the in-frame ones, with some missing. The data contain approximately 330,000 clones, about nine tenths of them singletons. The sample taken for sequencing was peripheral blood. These receptors all stem from a man aged 25 to 45 with COVID-19, enrolled during active disease.

This clone occurred once. The chain employs TRBV18 and TRBJ1-1, with D unclear. Between the trimmed V and J ends, which lost 3 bases and 2 bases, there was a span of 13 bases. The CDR3 is made up of 15 amino acids. Germline V gene lookup returns CDR1 KGHSH and CDR2 LQKENI. CDR3 coding DNA: TGTGCCAGCTCACCGAGGCAGACTCAAAACACTGAAGCTTTCTTT. This gives the protein CASSPRQTQNTEAFF.

This rearrangement joins TRBV5-6 to TRBJ2-7, with 7 bases aligning to TRBD2. J was trimmed by 3 bases and V by 6 bases; bases with no gene match: 6. The CDR3 contains 13 residues. Germline CDR1 and CDR2: SGHDT and YYEEEE. CDR3 residues: CASIDGRLYEQYF. The CDR3 nucleotides read TGTGCCAGCATCGACGGGAGGCTCTACGAGCAGTACTTC.

The chain carries TRBV15 and TRBJ2-7; 8 nucleotides line up with TRBD1. CDR1 is LNHNV, CDR2 YYDKDF, per germline (reference sequence). This CDR3 is 16 amino acids long. Trimming cost V 0 bases and J 6 bases; bases outside gene matches: 10. CDR3: CATSRDHARGPGEQYF. The CDR3 DNA is TGTGCCACCAGCAGAGATCACGCCAGGGGGCCTGGCGAGCAGTACTTC.

The chain is built from TRBV6-2 or TRBV6-3 and TRBJ2-2; D perhaps matches TRBD2 (6 bases). This CDR3 is built from 15 residues. Trimming removed 4 bases at V and 6 bases at J, with 15 bases between. Per germline, CDR1 MNHEY and CDR2 SVGEGT. The CDR3: CASSSYGSQAGELFF. The CDR3 DNA sequence: TGTGCCAGCAGTTCTTACGGGAGCCAAGCCGGGGAGCTGTTTTTT.

The chain recombines TRBV6-5 with TRBJ2-3, with TRBD2 as a possible D gene (6 bases). The length of the CDR3 is 13 residues. Between the trimmed V and J ends, which lost 4 bases and 4 bases, there was a span of 9 bases. Germline CDR1 reads MNHEY; CDR2 reads SVGAGI. CDR3 sequence (DNA): TGTGCCAGCAGTTTCGGGACTCCAGATACGCAGTATTTT. Amino acids: CASSFGTPDTQYF.

The V gene is TRBV3-1 (or the pseudogene TRBV3-2), the J gene TRBJ2-5; TRBD2 matches at 11 bases. The CDR3 loop spans 16 amino acids. The ends lost 1 base at V and 3 bases at J; junction bases unmatched: 4. Per germline, CDR1 LGHDT and CDR2 YNNKEL (reference sequence). The CDR3, as DNA: TGTGCCAGCAGCCAAGTAGCGGGGGGGCCAGAAGAGACCCAGTACTTC. This gives the protein CASSQVAGGPEETQYF.

The table lists this clone with a few counts. The CDR3, as DNA: TGCGCCAGCAGCCAAAGCGGCCAGGGGGCGGGCAATCAGCCCCAGCATTTT. Protein product: CASSQSGQGAGNQPQHF. The V gene is TRBV4-1, the J gene TRBJ1-5, with 8 bases identical to TRBD1. Germline V gene lookup returns CDR1 MGHRA and CDR2 YSYEKL. The CDR3 sequence is 17 residues long. With 2 bases clipped from V and 2 bases from J, the junction kept 8 bases outside the gene matches.

V and J are TRBV5-4 and TRBJ2-4, with 11 bases identical to TRBD1. The trim removed 4 bases at V and 8 bases at J, leaving 11 bases unmatched. The length of the CDR3 is 16 residues. Per germline, CDR1 SGHNT and CDR2 YYREEE (reference sequence). As DNA, the CDR3 is TGTGCCAGCAGCCTGAGGGCCGGGACAGGGGGAGACATTCAGTACTTC. Its translation: CASSLRAGTGGDIQYF.

This clone has just one count. The V and J genes are TRBV27 and TRBJ2-1, with 10 bases lining up with TRBD2. This CDR3 contains 16 residues. Germline V CDR1 and CDR2: MNHEY, SMNVEV (reference sequence). V trimming: 5 bases; J trimming: 0 bases; junction bases outside the gene matches: 4. CDR3 sequence (DNA): TGTGCCAGCAGTCTGTCTAGCGGGGGCTCCTACAATGAGCAGTTCTTC. It is translated as CASSLSSGGSYNEQFF.

The V gene is TRBV24-1, the J gene TRBJ2-1; 9 positions match TRBD1. Germline loops: CDR1 KGHDR, CDR2 SFDVKD. Unmatched junction bases numbered 6, after V lost 5 bases and J lost 5 bases. This CDR3 spans 15 amino acids. The CDR3 loop reads CATSGPGTGNNEQFF. CDR3 sequence (DNA): TGTGCCACCAGTGGCCCCGGGACAGGGAACAATGAGCAGTTCTTC.

The DNA for the CDR3 is TGTGCCAGCAGTTACTCCCGGGACAGGCTCTCCTACGAGCAGTACTTC. This sequence encodes CASSYSRDRLSYEQYF. The chain recombines TRBV6-2 or TRBV6-3 with TRBJ2-7; TRBD1 matches 8 bases. The CDR3 length is 16 residues. V lost 0 bases and J lost 0; bases outside the gene matches: 4. Germline assignment: CDR1 MNHEY and CDR2 SVGEGT.

The gene calls are TRBV7-2 and TRBJ2-3; weak D call: TRBD1 (5 bases). V was shortened by 4 bases and J by 6 bases, with 8 bases between the two germline ends. This CDR3 spans 12 amino acids. Germline values: CDR1 SGHTA, CDR2 FQGNSA. In nucleotides, the CDR3 is TGTGCCAGCAGCTCCAGGGTGGATACGCAGTATTTT. Protein: CASSSRVDTQYF.

The chain joins TRBV5-4 to TRBJ2-1; 11 bases are a match to TRBD1. The CDR3 contains 16 residues. CDR1 and CDR2 (germline): SGHNT, YYREEE (reference sequence). The V segment lost 5 bases and the J segment 3 bases; nucleotides outside the gene matches: 7. CDR3 sequence reads: CASSSGTGGNYNEQFF. CDR3 sequence (DNA): TGTGCCAGCAGTTCCGGGACAGGGGGGAACTACAATGAGCAGTTCTTC.

This chain connects TRBV7-9 to TRBJ2-7, with 7 positions matching TRBD1. CDR1 and CDR2 (germline): SEHNR, FQNEAQ (reference sequence). Trimming at V came to 3 bases and at J to 2 bases, leaving 4 bases not matched to a gene. The CDR3 is made up of 14 amino acids. The CDR3 DNA reads as TGTGCCAGCAGCTTTAACAGGGGCCCCTACGAGCAGTACTTC. Amino acids: CASSFNRGPYEQYF.

The chain joins TRBV28 to TRBJ2-3; the D gene is possibly TRBD2 (6 bases). Trimming stripped 2 bases from V and 2 bases from J, with 14 bases between. This CDR3 has 16 amino acids. The V gene's germline CDR1 is MDHEN and CDR2 SYDVKM. The CDR3 is CASSLTRGGITDTQYF. CDR3 bases: TGTGCCAGCAGTTTAACCCGTGGGGGGATCACAGATACGCAGTATTTT. The variable domain in full, with the rest retrieved from reference TRBV28 and TRBJ2-3, is DVKVTQSSRYLVKRTGEKVFLECVQDMDHENMFWYRQDPGLGLRLIYFSYDVKMKEKGDIPEGYSVSREKKERFSLILESASTNQTSMYLCASSLTRGGITDTQYFGPGTRLTVL.

The V gene is TRBV11-2, the J gene TRBJ2-2; 7 nucleotides align to TRBD2. This CDR3 contains 12 residues. The V gene's germline CDR1 is SGHAT and CDR2 FQNNGV. The trim removed 5 bases at V and 6 bases at J, leaving 0 bases unmatched. CDR3 region: CASSRGAGELFF. Written as DNA, the CDR3 is TGTGCCAGCAGCCGGGGGGCCGGGGAGCTGTTTTTT. The entire variable domain, with the rest obtained from reference TRBV11-2 and TRBJ2-2, is as follows: EAGVAQSPRYKIIEKRQSVAFWCNPISGHATLYWYQQILGQGPKLLIQFQNNGVVDDSQLPKDRFSAERLKGVDSTLKIQPAKLEDSAVYLCASSRGAGELFFGEGSRLTVL.

This clone was seen a few times. The rearrangement links TRBV7-9 to TRBJ1-6; unclear D gene. CDR3 length: 14 amino acids. The ends were cut back, 1 base at V and 5 bases at J, with 6 bases in the middle. Germline V gene data show CDR1 as SEHNR and CDR2 as FQNEAQ (reference sequence). The DNA for the CDR3 is TGTGCCAGCAGCTTAGGAGGAGATAATTCACCCCTCCACTTT. The encoded protein is CASSLGGDNSPLHF.

This clone has a single count. V and J are TRBV3-1 (or the pseudogene TRBV3-2) and TRBJ1-2; 8 nucleotides agree with TRBD1. J was trimmed by 7 bases and V by 1 base; bases with no gene match: 5. The CDR3 covers 14 residues. In germline, CDR1 is LGHDT, CDR2 YNNKEL (reference sequence). CDR3 bases: TGTGCCAGCAGCCAAGGCGACAGGGGCCCTGGCTACACCTTC. Translated: CASSQGDRGPGYTF.

The chain couples TRBV15 to TRBJ2-5; TRBD2 is a possible D gene (5 bases). Germline V CDR1 and CDR2: LNHNV, YYDKDF (reference sequence). V gave up 0 bases and J gave up 7 bases, with 12 bases separating them. CDR3 length equals 14 residues. CDR3 sequence reads: CATSRDPGRGTQYF. For the CDR3, the DNA is TGTGCCACCAGCAGAGATCCTGGACGGGGGACCCAGTACTTC.

This clone has just a few counts. V gene TRBV7-9 combines with J gene TRBJ1-6, with a weak D call TRBD1 (5 bases). CDR3 size: 18 residues. Trimming took off 3 bases at V and 3 bases at J, with 18 bases between the two ends. The germline V gene has CDR1 SEHNR and CDR2 FQNEAQ (reference sequence). The CDR3 DNA is TGTGCCAGCAGCTTTCCCTTAGGGGAACAGAGCTATAATTCACCCCTCCACTTT. Translated: CASSFPLGEQSYNSPLHF. The entire variable domain, with the rest obtained from reference TRBV7-9 and TRBJ1-6, is as follows: DTGVSQNPRHKITKRGQNVTFRCDPISEHNRLYWYRQTLGQGPEFLTYFQNEAQLEKSRLLSDRFSAERPKGSFSTLEIQRTEQGDSAMYLCASSFPLGEQSYNSPLHFGNGTRLTVT.

This clone was counted between two and nine times. The rearrangement joins TRBV6-2 or TRBV6-3 to TRBJ2-5; 14 bases are a match to TRBD2. The CDR3 has 15 residues. Trimming cost V 6 bases and J 2 bases; bases outside gene matches: 2. Looked up from germline, CDR1 is MNHEY and CDR2 is SVGEGT. The CDR3: CASSWTSGGQETQYF. The CDR3, as DNA: TGTGCCAGCAGCTGGACTAGCGGGGGGCAAGAGACCCAGTACTTC.

The V gene is TRBV24-1, the J gene TRBJ2-1, with 10 bases matching TRBD2. The junction had 5 bases not matched to a gene; V was cut back by 6 bases and J by 7 bases. Germline V lookup: CDR1 KGHDR, CDR2 SFDVKD. The CDR3 has 14 amino acids. For the CDR3, the DNA is TGTGCCACCAGTCGAGCGGGGGGGCTGAATGAGCAGTTCTTC. This encodes CATSRAGGLNEQFF.

V and J are TRBV6-1 and TRBJ2-3; TRBD1 might be the D (6 bases). Deletions cut 2 bases from V and 1 base from J, with 16 bases between. This CDR3 comprises 17 residues. CDR1 and CDR2 (germline): MNHNS, SASEGT. The CDR3 loop is CASSEHKQGFGTDTQYF. As DNA, the CDR3 is TGTGCCAGCAGTGAACACAAACAGGGCTTTGGCACAGATACGCAGTATTTT.

The chain employs TRBV3-1 (or the pseudogene TRBV3-2) and TRBJ1-3; tentative D call: TRBD1 (6 bases). Trimming left V 0 bases short and J 2 bases short, with 17 bases between. The CDR3 has 18 residues. CDR1 LGHDT and CDR2 YNNKEL come from the germline V gene (reference sequence). The CDR3 sequence is CASSQDAGRGYTGNTIYF. CDR3 nucleotides: TGTGCCAGCAGCCAAGATGCGGGCAGGGGTTATACTGGAAACACCATATATTTT.

This clone has more than one count but fewer than ten. The chain combines TRBV19 with TRBJ1-1; the D is unclear. Trimming pared 5 bases from V and 2 bases from J, leaving 18 bases between. The CDR3 sequence is 16 residues long. The germline V gene encodes CDR1 LNHDA and CDR2 SQIVND (reference sequence). Here the CDR3 reads CASSLGPEQSNTEAFF. For the CDR3, the DNA is TGTGCCAGTAGTCTCGGTCCCGAACAGTCAAACACTGAAGCTTTCTTT.

J is TRBJ1-3 and V is TRBV3-1 (or the pseudogene TRBV3-2); a weak D match, TRBD1 (6 bases). CDR3 length equals 14 residues. V was cut by 6 bases and J by 3 bases, with 12 bases left in between. From germline, CDR1 is LGHDT and CDR2 YNNKEL (reference sequence). For the CDR3, the DNA is TGTGCCAGCAGAACCACAGGGTATGGAAACACCATATATTTT. Translation gives CASRTTGYGNTIYF.

The chain joins TRBV28 to TRBJ2-2, with D perhaps matching TRBD2 (5 bases). Germline V lookup: CDR1 MDHEN, CDR2 SYDVKM. This CDR3 has 15 amino acids. V shed 3 bases and J shed 1 base, with 9 bases lying between them. For the CDR3, the DNA is TGTGCCAGCAGTTTGAGACTATTGAACACCGGGGAGCTGTTTTTT. Its translation is CASSLRLLNTGELFF.

This chain connects TRBV2 to TRBJ2-5; TRBD1 aligns across 7 bases. In germline, CDR1 is SNHLY, CDR2 FYNNEI. The CDR3 contains 15 residues. J gave up 2 bases and V 3 bases, and 6 bases lay outside the gene matches. CDR3 coding DNA: TGTGCCAGCAGTGAGGGGTTCAGGGGGCAAGAGACCCAGTACTTC. Protein product: CASSEGFRGQETQYF. The full variable domain, rest sourced from reference TRBV2 and TRBJ2-5, is EPEVTQTPSHQVTQMGQEVILRCVPISNHLYFYWYRQILGQKVEFLVSFYNNEISEKSEIFDDQFSVERPDGSNFTLKIRSTKLEDSAMYFCASSEGFRGQETQYFGPGTRLLVL.